This T cell receptor (beta chain) was identified during a study of blood T cells in healthy people across ages. Extractions gave at least 5.5 micrograms of total RNA per sample. Trimming shortened V by 1 base and J by 7 bases, and 11 bases separated the two germline ends. The CDR3 is 15 residues long. Germline CDR1 is LGHNA and CDR2 is YSLEER. In its sample, this clonotype was seen a few times. A second PCR, run for roughly 7 to 12 cycles, used a sample-barcoded 5' primer plus a J-beta primer mix. TCRdb used MiXCR to reprocess the 5' RACE reads, holding one entry per CDR3 protein. The sample yields fewer than 1 million distinct CDR3 sequences, around 43% seen once.

The chain links TRBV4-3 to TRBJ1-6; possible D gene TRBD1, 5 bases. The sequenced sample was blood. This receptor was identified in a man aged 55 to 69 in good health. The CDR3 sequence: CASSQGGGTNSPLHF. In DNA form, the CDR3 reads TGCGCCAGCAGCCAAGGTGGGGGTACGAATTCACCCCTCCACTTT.